The sequence of this T cell receptor beta chain was determined in a study of cytomegalovirus exposure and HLA in healthy donors (TCRdb year 2017). In the study overall: An earlier analysis of 587 of the donors reported 250 to 350 Gb of sequence data and more than 90 million unique TCR beta sequences from about 180 million T cells. The study aimed to test whether cataloging public T cell receptors could reveal signatures of past pathogen exposure. Every discovery cohort repertoire had been produced on one sequencing platform. Roughly 5 DR-DQ haplotypes were handled as single units for association and clustering, since linkage in the cohort was strong. Genome-wide SNP genotypes for about three fifths of the roughly 670 donors were used in a later genetic analysis, which treated that subset as a discovery cohort. In a later analysis, previously published TCR beta repertoires from 666 donors were re-analyzed and high-resolution HLA genotyping was added so that TCR occurrence patterns could be studied. On average, roughly 240,000 unique TCR beta nucleotide sequences were sequenced per donor among 350 to 400 genotyped donors of the cohort, with 15% to 20% of those sequences being non-productive. Among the roughly 370 genotyped donors, more than 70% belonged to the genetic ancestry cluster associated with self-reported Caucasian donors. Along with the approximately 700-subject first cohort, a separate validation cohort of some 130 different subjects was used. In an earlier analysis of 500 to 650 of the donors, high-throughput TCR beta sequencing was used to judge whether each TCR beta V gene segment behaved as functional or pseudogenic. High-throughput TCR immunosequencing, statistical association of individual TCRs with disease status, and machine learning were combined to predict cytomegalovirus infection status. An early release covering approximately 600 HLA-typed donors comprised roughly 300 gigabases of sequencing data and 65 million to 100 million unique TCR sequences. Donor age, sex, ethnicity and CMV serostatus were compiled alongside the repertoire data. Rather than drawing on any new phenotypic data, the later analysis identified candidate immune exposures from TCR beta sequences and the way those sequences occurred across donors. The T cell repertoires of 700 or so subjects were profiled by immunosequencing and related to cytomegalovirus serostatus. The number of donors typed differed by locus, with roughly 629-640 for A, B, C, DRB1 and DQB1, approximately 500 for DQA1, 600 to 610 for DPA1, and under 490 for DPB1. Both class I and class II loci were covered by HLA typing, at four-digit resolution.

The library was built by means of the immunoSEQ multiplex PCR assay. For the multiplex PCR, a mixture combining 60 forward primers for TCR Vbeta segments and 13 reverse primers for TCR Jbeta segments was used. A multiplex PCR assay on genomic DNA amplified the CDR3 region of rearranged TCR beta genes. The amplified TCR beta libraries were sequenced on the Illumina HiSeq System as 87-base-pair reads. The paper's processing steps were these. In a later analysis, around 80 million unique TCR beta chains were counted across the approximately 620 repertoires, and approximately 11 million of these chains were shared by at least two donors. Raw reads were error-corrected and collapsed into unique sequences with a nearest-neighbor algorithm that merged closely related sequences to remove PCR and sequencing errors. Alignment of CDR3 sequences to IMGT reference sequences was used to assign V, D and J gene segments. For a sequence to be retained, a match of at least six nucleotides to both a V gene segment and a J gene segment was required. Rearrangements were classified as productive when the CDR3 lacked stop codons and remained in frame with V and J, and all other rearrangements were classified as non-productive. CDR3 was defined according to IMGT convention as the region running from the second conserved V-encoded cysteine to the conserved J-encoded phenylalanine. In an earlier analysis of 500 to 650 of the donors, sequences lacking an unambiguous match to a single V gene segment were excluded. In an earlier analysis of a few hundred of the donors, V segments were called functional above 56.7% productive rearrangements and were called segregating when the between-donor standard deviation exceeded 5%. A statistical classification framework was developed to diagnose cytomegalovirus status using the catalog of TCR beta chain sequences. A later analysis assigned V and J genes by comparing TCR nucleotide sequences with IMGT/GENE-DB human TR gene sequences. Using the TCRdist pipeline, a later analysis assigned CDR3 sequences along with most-parsimonious VDJ recombination scenarios. In a later analysis, each TCR beta chain was defined by its CDR3 amino acid sequence together with its V-gene family, and reads lacking a unique V-gene family were excluded. In a later analysis, 500 to 700 highly shared, low-generation-probability nucleotide sequences were removed to address suspected cross-contamination and a sequencing artifact. A later analysis calculated a clonal expansion index for each public chain from normalized within-repertoire ranks of inferred template counts. In a later analysis, generation probabilities were computed using a VDJ recombination model fitted to out-of-frame rearrangements, and the results were checked against IGoR. Hypergeometric tests were used in a later analysis to score TCR-TCR, TCR-HLA and TCR-CMV co-occurrence, with a repertoire-size bias correction applied to the TCR pairs. In a later analysis, false discovery rates were estimated by permuting HLA or CMV assignments 20 times. A later analysis grouped co-occurring TCRs with DBSCAN, adding TCRdist sequence similarity when clustering within HLA-allele-positive subsets. Co-occurrence clustering excluded repertoires with fewer than 30,000 or more than 120,000 public chains, plus five with anomalous nucleotide sharing. Entries here come from immuneACCESS through TCRdb and include only in-frame sequences with V and J called. Some clones fail to appear in such tables; in the studies checked, an unresolved V gene covers under half of the shortfall, and the cause of the remainder is unknown. V and J calls and clone size follow that table, whereas D and trimming were derived from the DNA. Across this sample there are over 150,000 clones, with approximately 79% seen only once. The ten top clones hold about 4.5% of the sample.

The CDR3 sequence holds 15 residues, the cysteine and phenylalanine included. Only CDR3 DNA is held: 45 bases, read in frame from base 1. CDR1 and CDR2, looked up from the germline V gene (reference sequence), are SGHNT and YYREEE. Between the V and J ends, shortened by 5 bases and 4 bases respectively, the junction contains 18 bases. The cohort was made up of several hundred healthy bone marrow donors. All cohort members were sampled while nominally healthy, although unrecorded immune exposures were likely present. The donor was CMV seronegative and was included in the group of approximately 350 seronegative cohort members. A peripheral blood sample was provided by each donor, and peripheral blood mononuclear cells were used for TCR beta sequencing. The Qiagen DNeasy Blood Extraction Kit was used to extract genomic DNA from the blood cell samples. General findings and caveats noted by the study authors: A group of highly shared sequence variants was considered likely to be a technical artifact of the sequencing pipeline. Immune exposure information for the cohort was limited to CMV serostatus. Several of the top co-occurrence clusters appeared to be linked to parvovirus B19, influenza, CMV and Epstein-Barr virus, according to a later analysis. Most TCR sequences were seen in very few donors, while some public TCRs were found in many individuals. Specific HLA alleles were associated with roughly 17,000 TCR beta sequences at a false discovery rate of 0.05 in a later analysis. In an earlier analysis of 500 to 650 of the donors, most TCR beta V segments appeared in productive rearrangements about 87% or about 30% of the time, broadly matching IMGT annotations. The authors suggested that the approach could potentially be extended to other disease states and immunological phenotypes. A total of 150 to 200 TCR beta chains were listed by the study as associated with cytomegalovirus. Because HLA typing was unavailable for some donors at each locus, only the typed subset was used in association tests. Sequencing depth was assumed to be roughly uniform across donors in the presence/absence analyses, though that assumption may not hold. The earlier analysis of a few hundred of the donors excluded some 15 rarely observed V segments, including chromosome 9 orphons, because counts were too low. A further reported finding was that TCR beta sequences accurately predicted the HLA-A and HLA-B alleles for most subjects in the first cohort. Linkage disequilibrium might explain the correlated functional status among segregating V segments, but an unknown experimental factor could not be ruled out. Compared with the roughly 600-donor mean, donors in an Asian-associated ancestry cluster had fewer N-insertions in productive TCRs, according to a later genetic analysis. A later analysis found that TCR association rates varied across HLA loci, with DRB1 alleles showing the most associated TCRs and HLA-C alleles the fewest. Most CMV-associated TCR beta chains appeared to be HLA-restricted in a later analysis, and the HLA associations seemed to be driven largely by CMV exposure. Some IMGT-functional V segments, including TRBV6-2 and TRBV6-3, could not be told apart with the 87-base-pair reads, so those segments were excluded. The cohort was sequenced for TCR beta chains only, and without alpha or paired-chain data the features that could be detected were limited. A few of the identified cytomegalovirus-associated TCR beta chains were confirmed in vitro to be specific for cytomegalovirus antigens. Strong co-occurrence of HLA alleles, especially DR and DQ, made assigning TCR associations to individual alleles difficult. A later genetic analysis associated a missense DCLRE1C variant with V-gene and J-gene trimming of TCR beta chains, and an independent cohort replicated the association. The classifier was reported to diagnose cytomegalovirus status with high specificity and sensitivity in both the original cohort and the validation cohort. A later analysis found that HLA-associated TCR beta chains were more clonally expanded and had lower generation probabilities than equally common non-associated chains.

Worth noting for this clone: The specificity of this receptor is unknown. Base qualities are not at hand, and no much larger clone is one base apart.

The rearrangement combines TRBV5-4 with TRBJ2-5; perhaps TRBD2 is the D gene, with 6 bases matching. This TCR was recovered from a man between 35 and 55 years old in good health and CMV-seronegative. The sequencing sample was made of PBMCs. The CDR3 reads as follows: CASRKGSGRGETQYF. The sequenced DNA: TGTGCCAGCAGAAAAGGCTCAGGGCGGGGAGAGACCCAGTACTTC.